The 16 T cell receptor beta chains listed next were all sequenced from one sample in a study of CD8 T cells in ankylosing spondylitis. TCRdb recomputed calls from the 5' RACE reads with MiXCR, one row per CDR3 protein. The sample lists over 130,000 distinct CDR3 sequences; under 45% were seen once. The sequenced material came from synovial fluid, either unsorted or a sorted T cell fraction (not recorded which). Receptors were obtained from a male donor with ankylosing spondylitis.

In this sample, this clonotype turned up once. The V gene is TRBV7-8, the J gene TRBJ2-7; 10 bases match TRBD2. Germline V CDR1 and CDR2: SGHVS, FQNEAQ. The junction had 10 bases not matched to a gene; V was cut back by 5 bases and J by 6 bases. This CDR3 has 15 amino acids. The CDR3 DNA reads TGTGCCAGCAGCCAAAGAGCGGGGGGGCCATCCGAGCAGTACTTC. Translating it yields CASSQRAGGPSEQYF.

The gene calls are TRBV9 and TRBJ2-1, with D perhaps matching TRBD1 (6 bases). V gave up 2 bases and J gave up 5 bases, with 8 bases separating them. The CDR3 extends over 13 amino acids. The germline gives CDR1 SGDLS, CDR2 YYNGEE. CDR3 DNA: TGTGCCAGCAGCGTTTCAGGGGACAATGAGCAGTTCTTC. Translating gives CASSVSGDNEQFF.

The CDR3 sequence: CASSPAGTSGGWSSYNEQFF. In DNA form, the CDR3 reads TGCGCCAGCAGCCCGGCCGGGACTAGCGGGGGATGGAGCTCCTACAATGAGCAGTTCTTC. V gene TRBV5-1 combines with J gene TRBJ2-1; 14 positions match TRBD2. Trimming took 4 bases from V and 0 from J; bases not matched to a gene: 12. The CDR3 runs to 20 residues. The germline CDR1 and CDR2 sequences are SGHRS and YFSETQ.

The chain has TRBV4-1 and TRBJ2-1, with TRBD2 matching over 10 bases. The V segment lost 1 base and the J segment 1 base; nucleotides outside the gene matches: 16. The CDR3 totals 21 residues. Germline-derived CDR1 and CDR2 are MGHRA and YSYEKL. This CDR3 reads CASSQGGLAGGLEISYNEQFF. CDR3 nucleotide sequence: TGCGCCAGCAGCCAAGGAGGGTTAGCGGGAGGTTTAGAAATATCCTACAATGAGCAGTTCTTC.

This clonotype was recorded a few times. The chain uses TRBV27 and TRBJ2-3; 10 positions match TRBD2. This CDR3 comprises 18 residues. V dropped 6 bases and J dropped 4; count of bases not matched to a gene: 16. Germline CDR1 reads MNHEY; CDR2 reads SMNVEV (reference sequence). CDR3 DNA sequence: TGTGCCAGCAGCCCGTGGAGCGGGAGGGCCATTCGCGCAGATACGCAGTATTTT. Encoded protein: CASSPWSGRAIRADTQYF.

This chain uses TRBV6-2 or TRBV6-3 with TRBJ2-7, with TRBD2 identical over 9 bases. From germline, CDR1 is MNHEY and CDR2 SVGEGT. Trimming cost V 6 bases and J 3 bases; bases outside gene matches: 9. The CDR3 is 15 residues long. CDR3 in amino acids: CASSRPGLALYEQYF. The CDR3 DNA sequence: TGTGCCAGCAGCCGACCGGGACTAGCTCTCTACGAGCAGTACTTC.

In its sample, this clonotype was seen a few times. The chain joins TRBV10-2 to TRBJ1-1; D is unclear. CDR1 is WSHSY and CDR2 is SAAADI in the germline V gene. CDR3 length: 13 amino acids. V was trimmed by 8 bases and J by 1 base, leaving 11 bases between them. The CDR3 nucleotides read TGCGCCAGCGGGGTATGGCCGAACACTGAAGCTTTCTTT. This translates into CASGVWPNTEAFF.

This clonotype was found once. This chain links TRBV5-1 with TRBJ1-4; 9 bases align to TRBD1. This CDR3 has 16 amino acids. Germline V CDR1 and CDR2: SGHRS, YFSETQ. The V and J ends lost 0 bases and 8 bases, in that order; junction bases with no gene match: 8. The DNA for the CDR3 is TGCGCCAGCAGCTTGGCAAGGACAGGGGATTCGGAAAAACTGTTTTTT. It translates to CASSLARTGDSEKLFF.

J is TRBJ2-7 and V is TRBV4-1; D unclear. Trimming took 4 bases from V and 0 from J, leaving 10 bases between them. CDR3 length: 14 amino acids. From germline, CDR1 is MGHRA and CDR2 YSYEKL. CDR3 nucleotide sequence: TGCGCCAGCAGCCCGCTCTGGAGCTCCTACGAGCAGTACTTC. Translation: CASSPLWSSYEQYF.

The CDR3 reads CASRDGRQKLNYGYTF. The CDR3 nucleotides read TGTGCCAGCAGAGACGGGAGGCAGAAGCTAAACTATGGCTACACCTTC. The chain is built from TRBV5-5 and TRBJ1-2; D is ambiguous. Germline V gene data show CDR1 as SGHKS and CDR2 as YYEKEE (reference sequence). The CDR3 is made up of 16 amino acids. Trimming shortened V by 5 bases and J by 2 bases, and 19 bases separated the two germline ends.

About this clonotype: The junction does not match germline at one end; this may be a read error. The chain combines TRBV6-1 with TRBJ2-5; 11 bases agree with TRBD2. From germline, CDR1 is MNHNS and CDR2 SASEGT. CDR3 length equals 16 residues. CDR3 coding DNA: TGTGCCAGCAGCCCCCTAGCGGGGGGAACCCAAGAGGCCCAGTACTTC. Translating gives CASSPLAGGTQEAQYF.

This clonotype was seen repeatedly, ten times or more. The J gene is TRBJ2-1, the V gene TRBV20-1, with 11 bases identical to TRBD2. With V trimmed by 0 bases and J by 0 bases, 13 bases remained unmatched. CDR1 is DFQATT and CDR2 is SNEGSKA in the germline V gene (reference sequence). The CDR3 runs to 20 residues. The CDR3 DNA follows: TGCAGTGCTAGAGAGGGGGTACTAGCGGGGGTCCCTAGCTCCTACAATGAGCAGTTCTTC. Residues: CSAREGVLAGVPSSYNEQFF.

The V call is TRBV9, the J call TRBJ2-3; perhaps TRBD2 as D (5 bases). Trimming removed 3 bases at V and 2 bases at J, with 13 bases between. Germline V CDR1 and CDR2: SGDLS, YYNGEE. This CDR3 has 15 residues. CDR3 sequence reads: CASSAGYYTTDTQYF. The CDR3 region has the DNA TGTGCCAGCAGCGCGGGGTACTATACCACAGATACGCAGTATTTT.

The rearrangement uses TRBV13 and TRBJ1-2, with D tentatively TRBD1 (6 bases). Trimming left V 3 bases short and J 7 bases short, with 15 bases between. This CDR3 comprises 14 residues. Germline CDR1 is PRHDT and CDR2 is FYEKMQ (reference sequence). The CDR3: CASSFYRASGGYTF. The CDR3 bases are TGTGCCAGCAGCTTCTACAGGGCGTCAGGTGGCTACACCTTC.

This chain uses TRBV12-3 or TRBV12-4 with TRBJ1-5, with 7 bases fitting TRBD1. This CDR3 region has 17 residues. With 3 bases clipped from V and 4 bases from J, the junction kept 12 bases outside the gene matches. CDR3 bases: TGTGCCAGCAGTTTTAGTCTGGAGGCAGGGGGAAATCAGCCCCAGCATTTT. Residues: CASSFSLEAGGNQPQHF.

The chain joins TRBV27 to TRBJ1-5; TRBD1 is a possible D gene (5 bases). V was shortened by 4 bases and J by 0 bases, with 19 bases between the two germline ends. Germline loops: CDR1 MNHEY, CDR2 SMNVEV (reference sequence). The CDR3 has 18 residues. DNA of the CDR3: TGTGCCAGCAGTTACAGACAGCCGGGTTCCTCTAGCAATCAGCCCCAGCATTTT. Its protein product is CASSYRQPGSSSNQPQHF.